A single T cell receptor (beta chain) is shown here with its context. Antigen unknown. The CDR3 is made up of 14 amino acids. The sample originates from a study of OX40 agonist ivuxolimab in advanced cancers. Study background: Melanoma, hepatocellular carcinoma, head and neck or renal cell cancer occurred in dose-escalation patients. Earlier treatment with anti-PD-1, anti-PD-L1 or anti-CTLA-4 was permitted, and over 35% had received some.

General study results and limits: There were, on average, more expanded clones in CD8+ T cells than in CD4+.

The method was immunoSEQ multiplex PCR; TCRdb's version includes in-frame clones alone and lacks a portion of them. The sample includes 48,000 or so clones, approximately 84% seen only once; the top ten take 1.1%. The TCR sequence derives from an adult with an advanced solid tumor such as melanoma, head and neck, liver or kidney cancer. The V gene is TRBV21-1, the J gene TRBJ2-6; TRBD2, the D gene given by the table, was not confirmed from the DNA. TRBV21-1 is labeled a pseudogene. The starting material was CD4+ or CD8+ T cells sorted from blood, obtained in a trial of the OX40 agonist ivuxolimab. The CDR3 region is CASSKAGRPNVLTF. Written as DNA, the CDR3 is TGTGCCAGCAGCAAAGCTGGGAGGCCCAACGTCCTGACTTTC.